What follows describes a single TCR beta chain. Its target is unknown. Sequenced by immunoSEQ multiplex PCR; TCRdb stores in-frame clones only, minus some. The sample holds approximately 90,000 clones; roughly nine tenths are singletons and the top ten take 6.5% to 8.5%. These data originate in a study of T cell responses to AZD1222 COVID-19 vaccine. Study as a whole: The analysis combined second doses at about 4 or about 12 weeks.

Whole-study results and caveats: Nearly half of spike-specific TCRs reportedly target variant regions that are unmutated in the B.1.351 and B.1.1.7 variants. AZD1222 recipients seropositive at baseline numbered only six or seven.

Germline-derived CDR1 and CDR2 are MNHEY and SMNVEV (reference sequence). There are 17 residues in the CDR3. Trimming removed 3 bases from V and 6 bases from J; junction bases left unmatched: 11. This sequence was found in an adult in good health. The source was peripheral blood, collected on day 0 of AZD1222 vaccination. The genes are TRBV27 and TRBJ1-6; 7 bases are a match to TRBD1. CDR3 loop: CASSLSRGLPSNSPLHF. The CDR3 nucleotides read TGTGCCAGCAGTTTGTCGAGGGGGCTACCTTCTAATTCACCCCTCCACTTT.